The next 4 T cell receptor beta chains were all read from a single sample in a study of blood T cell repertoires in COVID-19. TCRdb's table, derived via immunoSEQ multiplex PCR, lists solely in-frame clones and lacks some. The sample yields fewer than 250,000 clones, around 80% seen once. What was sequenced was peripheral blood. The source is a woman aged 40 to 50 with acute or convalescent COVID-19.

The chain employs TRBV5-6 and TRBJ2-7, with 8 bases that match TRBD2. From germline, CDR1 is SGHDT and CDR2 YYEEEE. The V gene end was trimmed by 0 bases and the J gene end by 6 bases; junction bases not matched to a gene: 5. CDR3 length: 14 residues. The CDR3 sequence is CASSLEWTSFEQYF. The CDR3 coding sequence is TGTGCCAGCAGCTTGGAGTGGACTAGCTTCGAGCAGTACTTC. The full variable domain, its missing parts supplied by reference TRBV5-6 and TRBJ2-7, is DAGVTQSPTHLIKTRGQQVTLRCSPKSGHDTVSWYQQALGQGPQFIFQYYEEEERQRGNFPDRFSGHQFPNYSSELNVNALLLGDSALYLCASSLEWTSFEQYFGPGTRLTVT.

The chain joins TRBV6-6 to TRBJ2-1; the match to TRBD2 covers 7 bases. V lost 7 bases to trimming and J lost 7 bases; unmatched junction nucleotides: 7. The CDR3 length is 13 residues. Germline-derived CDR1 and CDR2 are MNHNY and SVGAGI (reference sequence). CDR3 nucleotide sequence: TGTGCCAGCACCAAGGGACTATTAAATGAGCAGTTCTTC. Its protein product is CASTKGLLNEQFF.

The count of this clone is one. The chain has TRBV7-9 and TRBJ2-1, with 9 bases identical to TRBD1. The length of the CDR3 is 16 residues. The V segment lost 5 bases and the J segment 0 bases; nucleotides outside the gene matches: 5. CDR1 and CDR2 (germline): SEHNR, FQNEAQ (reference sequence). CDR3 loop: CASSRGQGSSYNEQFF. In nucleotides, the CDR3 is TGTGCCAGCAGCCGCGGACAGGGGAGCTCCTACAATGAGCAGTTCTTC.

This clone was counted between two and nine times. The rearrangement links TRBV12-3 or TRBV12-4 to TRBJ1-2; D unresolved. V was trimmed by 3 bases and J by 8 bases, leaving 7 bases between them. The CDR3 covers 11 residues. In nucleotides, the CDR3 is TGTGCCAGCAGTTTCGATAGCGGCTACACCTTC. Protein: CASSFDSGYTF.